The present TCR beta chain was sequenced within a study of OX40 agonist ivuxolimab in advanced cancers. Study at large: Across the patients, intravenous ivuxolimab was delivered every 2 weeks at 0.01 to 10 mg/kg. Three patients had partial responses: one hepatocellular carcinoma, two cutaneous melanoma. General observations from the study: Normalized T-cell clonal expansion was also low in some nonresponders.

Trimming stripped 2 bases from V and 8 bases from J, with 6 bases between. CDR3 size: 11 residues. CDR1 is WSHSY and CDR2 is SAAADI in the germline V gene. The method was immunoSEQ multiplex PCR; TCRdb's version includes in-frame clones alone and lacks a portion of them. The sample comprises approximately 51,000 clones, about 80% of which are singletons, and 2% to 2.5% rests with the top ten. Notes on this clone: Its antigen is not identified.

The chain links TRBV10-2 to TRBJ1-2; D remains ambiguous. This clonotype was obtained from an adult with an advanced solid tumor such as melanoma, head and neck, liver or kidney cancer. The sample consisted of CD4+ or CD8+ T cells sorted from blood, taken in a trial of the OX40 agonist ivuxolimab. Written as DNA, the CDR3 is TGCGCCAGCAGTGAGCGGGGAGGCTACACCTTC. Translated: CASSERGGYTF.